This TCR beta chain is drawn from a study of T cell repertoires in cytomegalovirus infection (dated by TCRdb to about 2019). The study in broad terms: Alongside well-studied HLA-B-restricted epitopes, the peptide stimulations were aimed at recently identified HLA-C-restricted CMV epitopes, whose presentation resists viral immunomodulation. Because public TCR beta signatures pointed to carriage of CMV infection together with the matching HLA type, the HLA type of each donor mattered for the analysis. The full study reports these points: The ex vivo response was dominated by HLA-C-restricted CMV-specific TCR beta clonotypes, and the single most frequent clonotype in two of eight donors was supplied by these HLA-C-restricted clonotypes. Cumulative frequency of public TCR beta family members discriminated carriers of CMV infection plus the relevant HLA type in this cohort and an independent 352-donor cohort.

The treatment or condition label for this specimen denotes: in vitro stimulation with specific CMV peptide epitopes to enrich CMV-specific T cells. TCRdb lists the instrument as Illumina HiSeq 1500. TCRdb trimmed public reads at Q25 via fastp, called clones via MiXCR and kept in-frame beta chains. Each CDR3 protein gets just one entry, which takes the most common genes and DNA from the rows behind it. Here the sample has roughly 500,000 distinct CDR3 sequences; approximately 46% occur a single time. 43% of the sample goes to the ten largest clones. As concerns this clonotype: Its recognized antigen is unknown. Qualities for individual bases were not recorded, and no much larger clone is one base off.

The sample here was cultured PBMCs, taken from culture after CMV antigen stimulation. The clonotype comes from a human donor in good health (CMV status not recorded). Some clones in this sample may be carry-over from other donors' samples.

In nucleotides, the sequence is TGTGCCAGCAGCTTAAACAGGGGTTCGGGAAAACTGTTTTTT. This yields the protein CASSLNRGSGKLFF. The sequence links TRBV7-7 to TRBJ1-4; 7 bases in the middle match TRBD1. CDR1 and CDR2 are drawn from the germline V gene (reference sequence): SSHAT, FNYEAQ. The CDR3 goes from the cysteine to the phenylalanine over 14 residues. Of all the DNA, just the CDR3 is kept, 42 bases in frame from base 1. After removal of 2 bases from V and 10 bases from J, the junction retains 7 bases not matched to a gene.